The TCR beta chain described here comes from a study of blood T cell repertoires in COVID-19. About the research overall: T cells, B-cell-depleted T cells, or PBMCs provided the cDNA or gDNA that served as material.

Per the original data handling: Nucleated cell counts were estimated from reference gene primer amplification. Data came from immunoSEQ multiplex PCR; TCRdb stores just in-frame clones and leaves some out. V and J calls and clone size are copied from that table; D and trimming were computed from the DNA. This table has 100,000 or so clones, roughly 87% appearing once. V gave up 6 bases and J gave up 1 base; unmatched junction bases: 5. CDR3 size: 16 residues. The germline CDR1 and CDR2 sequences are SGHNT and YYREEE (reference sequence). The sequenced material came from peripheral blood. The origin of this receptor is a young man in a cohort sampled during active COVID-19. This sequence joins TRBV5-4 and TRBJ2-5, with 14 positions matching TRBD2. CDR3 sequence reads: CASTKGTSGGQETQYF. Here the CDR3 DNA reads TGTGCCAGCACCAAGGGGACTAGCGGGGGCCAAGAGACCCAGTACTTC.